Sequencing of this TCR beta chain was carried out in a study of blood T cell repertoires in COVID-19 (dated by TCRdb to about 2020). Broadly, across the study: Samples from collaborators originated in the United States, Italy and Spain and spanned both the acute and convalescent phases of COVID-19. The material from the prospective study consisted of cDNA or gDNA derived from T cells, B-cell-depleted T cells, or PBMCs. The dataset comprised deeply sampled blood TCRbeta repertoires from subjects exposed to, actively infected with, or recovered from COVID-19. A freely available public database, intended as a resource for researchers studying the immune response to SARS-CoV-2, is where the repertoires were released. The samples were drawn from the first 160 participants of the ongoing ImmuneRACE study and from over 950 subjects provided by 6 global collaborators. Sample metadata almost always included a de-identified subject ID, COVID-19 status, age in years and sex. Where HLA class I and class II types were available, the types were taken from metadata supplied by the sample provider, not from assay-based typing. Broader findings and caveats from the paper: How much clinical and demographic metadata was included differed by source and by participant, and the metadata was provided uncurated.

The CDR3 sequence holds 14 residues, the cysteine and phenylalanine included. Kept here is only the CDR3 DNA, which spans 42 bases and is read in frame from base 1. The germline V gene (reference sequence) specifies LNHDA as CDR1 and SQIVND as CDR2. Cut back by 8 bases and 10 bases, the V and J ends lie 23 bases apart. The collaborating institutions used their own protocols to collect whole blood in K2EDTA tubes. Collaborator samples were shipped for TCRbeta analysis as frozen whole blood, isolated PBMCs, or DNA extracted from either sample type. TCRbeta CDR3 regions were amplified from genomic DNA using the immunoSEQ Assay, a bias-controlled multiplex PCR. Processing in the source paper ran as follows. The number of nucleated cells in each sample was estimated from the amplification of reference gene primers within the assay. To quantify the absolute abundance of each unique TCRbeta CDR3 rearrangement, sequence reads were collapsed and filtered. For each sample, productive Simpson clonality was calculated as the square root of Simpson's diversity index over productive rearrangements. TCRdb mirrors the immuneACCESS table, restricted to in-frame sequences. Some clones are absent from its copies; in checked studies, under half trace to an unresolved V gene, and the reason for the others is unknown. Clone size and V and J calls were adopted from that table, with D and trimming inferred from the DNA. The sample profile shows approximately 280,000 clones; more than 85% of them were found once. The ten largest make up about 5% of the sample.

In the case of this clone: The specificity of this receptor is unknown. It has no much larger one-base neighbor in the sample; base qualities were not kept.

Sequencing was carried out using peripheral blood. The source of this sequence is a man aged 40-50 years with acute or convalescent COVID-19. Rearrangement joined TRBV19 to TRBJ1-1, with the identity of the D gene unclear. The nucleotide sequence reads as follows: TGTGCCAGTTCCCTTCGGGGTTACCTCGCGCGAGCTTTCTTT. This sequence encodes CASSLRGYLARAFF.